This paragraph covers one T cell receptor beta chain sequence. What it binds is not known. V was shortened by 3 bases and J by 2 bases, with 8 bases between the two germline ends. This CDR3 has 15 amino acids. CDR1 is LNHNV, CDR2 YYDKDF, per germline (reference sequence). Every donor was a healthy person donating bone marrow. The data were obtained in a study of cytomegalovirus exposure and HLA in healthy donors. The PCR used 60 Vbeta and 13 Jbeta primers. This table comes from immunoSEQ multiplex PCR, and its TCRdb copy is limited to in-frame clones, with some not included. The sample has about 190,000 clones; about four fifths are singletons. Study conclusions and caveats: Later analysis identified several of the most significant clusters that appeared linked to common viral pathogens. Some public TCRs appeared in many individuals, while most sequences were rare. It was shown in a later analysis that HLA-associated TCR beta chains were more clonally expanded than other, equally common chains.

This TCR came from a man aged 25 to 45 in good health and CMV-seropositive. The chain combines TRBV15 with TRBJ1-6; D is undetermined. Material: PBMCs. The CDR3 region has the DNA TGTGCCACCAGCAGGGCCTTGACCTATAATTCACCCCTCCACTTT. It encodes CATSRALTYNSPLHF.